This entry is about one T cell receptor beta chain. The antigen remains unidentified. This entry belongs to a study of vaccination and CD4 T cells after COVID-19. Treatment in this sample: roughly 10-day PBMC culture with coronavirus spike peptide pools or control peptides (ViraFEST assay). The unexposed donor provided CD4+ T cells, which were taken before the COVID-19 pandemic (2011-2018). The Oncomine TCR Beta short-read assay was what sequenced the DNA obtained from cultured CD4+ T cells. TCRdb recomputed calls from the PCR reads with MiXCR, one row per CDR3 protein. The repertoire includes some 980 distinct CDR3 sequences, roughly a third of them detected once, and 86% sits in the top ten. This CDR3 has 18 amino acids. Looked up from germline, CDR1 is SGDLS and CDR2 is YYNGEE. J lost 2 bases, V lost 0 bases, and 9 bases had no gene match.

This chain connects TRBV9 to TRBJ2-3, with 10 bases aligning to TRBD2. The receptor comes from a human donor in good health. The material sequenced was CD4+ T cells from blood, cultured in vitro. The CDR3 DNA is TGTGCCAGCAGCGTAGGTGGTCTAGCGGGAGCCCCCACAGATACGCAGTATTTT. This translates into CASSVGGLAGAPTDTQYF.